These T cell receptor beta chains were read from a single sample in a study of CD8+ T cells in alopecia areata. Profiled with immunoSEQ multiplex PCR; TCRdb holds only in-frame clones, not every one. The sample holds about 180,000 clones, 40% to 55% seen once. Source: CD8+ T cells sorted from blood, taken around week 52, from a patient treated with tofacitinib. Receptor source: a human donor with alopecia areata. Both conserved end residues are part of each CDR3. D genes are given only for firm matches. Size is stated for part of the rows, as once, few or many counts, or as a class when the clone is expanded.

CDR3: CASSQDRDQPQHF
DNA: TGTGCCAGCAGCCAGGACAGAGATCAGCCCCAGCATTTT
J: TRBJ1-5
size: NA
V: TRBV7-2
D: NA

CDR3: CASSSQGQEAFF
DNA: TGTGCCAGCAGTAGCCAGGGCCAGGAAGCTTTCTTT
J: TRBJ1-1
size: NA
V: TRBV6-5
D: NA

CDR3: CASSSDLLAGGPEDTQYF
DNA: TGCGCCAGCAGCTCTGATTTGCTAGCGGGGGGGCCAGAAGATACGCAGTATTTT
J: TRBJ2-3
size: few
V: TRBV5-1
D: TRBD2

CDR3: CAEPTGVWETQYF
DNA: TGTGCCGAACCAACAGGGGTGTGGGAGACCCAGTACTTC
J: TRBJ2-5
size: NA
V: TRBV6-5
D: TRBD1

CDR3: CASSPAGGLAPYEQYF
DNA: TGTGCCAGCAGCCCCGCAGGGGGACTAGCTCCCTACGAGCAGTACTTC
J: TRBJ2-7
size: NA
V: TRBV4-2
D: TRBD2

CDR3: CASSWGETQYF
DNA: TGTGCCAGCAGCTGGGGAGAGACCCAGTACTTC
J: TRBJ2-5
size: NA
V: TRBV27
D: NA

CDR3: CASSLERTANEQFF
DNA: TGTGCCAGCAGCTTAGAACGGACCGCCAATGAGCAGTTCTTC
J: TRBJ2-1
size: few
V: TRBV7-9
D: NA

CDR3: CAWSVRESHRGNTEAFF
DNA: TGTGCCTGGAGTGTACGGGAGTCCCATCGTGGGAACACTGAAGCTTTCTTT
J: TRBJ1-1
size: NA
V: TRBV30
D: NA

CDR3: CASSILTEAFF
DNA: TGTGCCAGTAGTATCCTAACTGAAGCTTTCTTT
J: TRBJ1-1
size: few
V: TRBV19
D: NA

CDR3: CASSVATGASGDEQFF
DNA: TGTGCCAGCAGCGTAGCTACGGGGGCAAGTGGGGATGAGCAGTTCTTC
J: TRBJ2-1
size: many
V: TRBV9
D: NA

CDR3: CASSVDSYQPQHF
DNA: TGTGCCAGCAGCGTAGACTCGTATCAGCCCCAGCATTTT
J: TRBJ1-5
size: NA
V: TRBV9
D: NA

CDR3: CASSLSSGGRTDTQYF
DNA: TGTGCCAGCAGCTTGTCTAGCGGGGGACGCACAGATACGCAGTATTTT
J: TRBJ2-3
size: NA
V: TRBV7-9
D: TRBD2

CDR3: CAGLHAGERHTEAFF
DNA: TGTGCCGGCCTCCACGCAGGGGAAAGACACACTGAAGCTTTCTTT
J: TRBJ1-1
size: once
V: TRBV7-9
D: NA

CDR3: CASSLASGGQETQYF
DNA: TGTGCCAGCAGTTTGGCTAGCGGGGGACAAGAGACCCAGTACTTC
J: TRBJ2-5
size: NA
V: TRBV27
D: TRBD2

CDR3: CASSQDLAGGPDTQYF
DNA: TGCGCCAGCAGCCAAGATCTAGCGGGGGGGCCAGATACGCAGTATTTT
J: TRBJ2-3
size: medium-sized
V: TRBV4-3
D: TRBD2

CDR3: CASSDDERETQYF
DNA: TGTGCCAGCAGTGATGACGAAAGGGAGACCCAGTACTTC
J: TRBJ2-5
size: few
V: TRBV25-1
D: NA

CDR3: CASSLGWTEESSYNSPLHF
DNA: TGCGCCAGCAGCTTGGGCTGGACGGAAGAAAGCTCCTATAATTCACCCCTCCACTTT
J: TRBJ1-6
size: NA
V: TRBV5-1
D: NA

CDR3: CATSRDHDSNEQYF
DNA: TGTGCCACCAGCAGAGATCACGACAGTAACGAGCAGTACTTC
J: TRBJ2-7
size: NA
V: TRBV15
D: NA

CDR3: CASSRAQYEQYF
DNA: TGTGCCAGCAGCCGGGCCCAGTACGAGCAGTACTTC
J: TRBJ2-7
size: NA
V: TRBV5-6
D: NA

CDR3: CAWRGLARGETQYF
DNA: TGTGCCTGGAGGGGACTAGCGAGGGGAGAGACCCAGTACTTC
J: TRBJ2-5
size: few
V: TRBV30
D: TRBD2

CDR3: CASSSPYAEDYGYTF
DNA: TGTGCCAGCAGCTCCCCTTACGCAGAGGACTATGGCTACACCTTC
J: TRBJ1-2
size: NA
V: TRBV5-4
D: NA

CDR3: CAWSPGLEATQYF
DNA: TGTGCCTGGAGTCCAGGACTAGAGGCTACGCAGTATTTT
J: TRBJ2-3
size: NA
V: TRBV30
D: TRBD2

CDR3: CSVTGPTGELFF
DNA: TGCAGCGTTACAGGGCCCACCGGGGAGCTGTTTTTT
J: TRBJ2-2
size: NA
V: TRBV29-1
D: NA

CDR3: CASSYTADEAFF
DNA: TGTGCCAGCAGCTACACGGCCGACGAAGCTTTCTTT
J: TRBJ1-1
size: NA
V: TRBV2
D: NA

CDR3: CAWNDRGAEAFF
DNA: TGTGCCTGGAACGACAGGGGCGCTGAAGCTTTCTTT
J: TRBJ1-1
size: NA
V: TRBV30
D: TRBD1

CDR3: CASSFDRGPYEQYF
DNA: TGTGCCAGCAGCTTCGACAGGGGACCCTACGAGCAGTACTTC
J: TRBJ2-7
size: NA
V: TRBV9
D: TRBD1

CDR3: CASSPMSREYNTEAFF
DNA: TGCGCCAGCAGCCCCATGAGCCGGGAGTACAACACTGAAGCTTTCTTT
J: TRBJ1-1
size: NA
V: TRBV5-1
D: NA

CDR3: CASSQVQVHEQYF
DNA: TGTGCCAGCAGCCAAGTTCAGGTCCACGAGCAGTACTTC
J: TRBJ2-7
size: NA
V: TRBV14
D: NA

CDR3: CSVVGLLSSYEQYF
DNA: TGCAGCGTTGTAGGACTCCTGAGCTCCTACGAGCAGTACTTC
J: TRBJ2-7
size: few
V: TRBV29-1
D: NA